This paragraph reports one T cell receptor (beta chain). Its antigen is unknown. This specimen belongs to a study of OX40 agonist ivuxolimab in advanced cancers. Generated by immunoSEQ multiplex PCR, the TCRdb table keeps only in-frame clones and is missing some. The sample lists 70,000 or so clones, around 90% occurring once. General study findings and limits: In the 0.1 to 3.0 mg/kg range, CD4+ and CD8+ blood T cells had expanded clonally by week 6.

CDR1 is LNHDA and CDR2 is SQIVND in the germline V gene (reference sequence). The CDR3 contains 15 residues. V was shortened by 2 bases and J by 0 bases, with 11 bases between the two germline ends. Source: CD4+ or CD8+ T cells sorted from blood, taken in a trial of the OX40 agonist ivuxolimab. The chain recombines TRBV19 with TRBJ2-7; possibly TRBD2 for D (5 bases). This receptor was identified in an adult with an advanced solid tumor such as melanoma, head and neck, liver or kidney cancer. In DNA form, the CDR3 reads TGTGCCAGTAGTATAACTCGGGATATCTCCTACGAGCAGTACTTC. Amino acid sequence: CASSITRDISYEQYF.